Reported below is one TCR beta chain. Antigen unknown. The CDR3 loop spans 16 amino acids. V was trimmed by 0 bases and J by 4 bases, leaving 16 bases between them. Per germline, CDR1 MNHNS and CDR2 SASEGT. Primers for the PCR totalled 60 Vbeta and 13 Jbeta. TCRdb's copy holds only in-frame clones and misses some; the assay was immunoSEQ multiplex PCR. The top ten hold approximately 23% of the sample, which has 75,000 to 90,000 clones, 10% seen once. The source of the sample is a study of cytomegalovirus exposure and HLA in healthy donors. About the study: HLA-typed donors were the source of tens of millions of unique TCRs, which an early data release held. Membership in the Caucasian-associated ancestry cluster was found for 75% to 85% of around 380 genotyped donors. Findings of the study overall: Sequencing depth across donors, presence/absence analyses assumed, was roughly uniform. When a later analysis compared HLA-associated TCR beta chains with equally common others, the HLA-associated chains turned out to be more clonally expanded and to have lower generation probabilities.

The sequenced sample consisted of PBMCs. This sequence joins TRBV6-1 and TRBJ2-7; weak D call: TRBD1 (6 bases). This sequence originates from a man aged 60 to 75 in good health and CMV-seropositive. The CDR3 loop reads CASSEAPDSTFYEQYF. The CDR3 DNA follows: TGTGCCAGCAGTGAAGCCCCGGACAGTACTTTTTACGAGCAGTACTTC.